What follows are 15 T cell receptor beta chains derived from one specimen sequenced in a study of T cell repertoires in cytomegalovirus infection. The antigens these receptors bind are not known. TCRdb reprocessed the reads with MiXCR, giving one entry per CDR3 protein. The sample contains hundreds of thousands of distinct CDR3 sequences, about a third of which appear only once. The specimen comprised cultured CD8+ T cells from PBMCs, sampled from culture after CMV antigen stimulation. These receptors originate from a human donor in good health (CMV status not recorded). Some clones in this sample may be carry-over from other donors' samples.

This clonotype was counted between two and nine times. The chain has TRBV7-9 and TRBJ2-3, with 7 bases fitting TRBD2. Trimming took 2 bases from V and 6 from J; bases not matched to a gene: 8. CDR1 is SEHNR and CDR2 is FQNEAQ in the germline V gene (reference sequence). The CDR3 runs 15 residues. The CDR3 here is CASSLTSAPEDTQYF. CDR3 bases: TGTGCCAGCAGCTTAACTAGCGCACCGGAGGATACGCAGTATTTT.

The chain joins TRBV7-1 to TRBJ1-4; D remains unclear. TRBV7-1 carries the ORF label, with uncertain function. This CDR3 spans 14 amino acids. The V gene lost 7 bases and the J gene lost 7 bases, with 16 bases spanning the gap. The CDR3 DNA follows: TGTGCCAGCACCCCGGCCGGGAACGGTGAAAAACTGTTTTTT. Encoded protein: CASTPAGNGEKLFF.

This clonotype was seen ten or more times. CDR3 DNA sequence: TGTGCCAGCAGCTTCGGGACAGCGCGGGGTAGGAATGAGCAGTTCTTC. It translates to CASSFGTARGRNEQFF. This chain uses TRBV7-9 with TRBJ2-1; possibly TRBD1 for D (7 bases). The CDR3 covers 16 residues. Germline V CDR1 and CDR2: SEHNR, FQNEAQ (reference sequence). Trimming took off 3 bases at V and 7 bases at J, with 19 bases between the two ends.

The table lists this clonotype with a few counts. This sequence joins TRBV19 and TRBJ1-5; TRBD1 aligns across 8 bases. Germline loops: CDR1 LNHDA, CDR2 SQIVND (reference sequence). The CDR3 is made up of 14 amino acids. V lost 7 bases and J lost 4; bases outside the gene matches: 6. The CDR3 DNA reads TGTGCCAGTACCTCTGACAGGGGTAATCAGCCCCAGCATTTT. Its translation: CASTSDRGNQPQHF.

The chain recombines TRBV27 with TRBJ1-2; D is perhaps TRBD1 (5 bases). Germline V lookup: CDR1 MNHEY, CDR2 SMNVEV (reference sequence). This CDR3 has 17 amino acids. Trimming removed 8 bases from V and 3 bases from J, with 25 bases in between. CDR3 sequence (DNA): TGTGCCAGCCTGCTGGGGCGCCCTTTCCTTTCTTACTATGGCTACACCTTC. As protein: CASLLGRPFLSYYGYTF.

This clonotype has more than one count but fewer than ten. The chain joins TRBV7-3 to TRBJ1-6; D is perhaps TRBD1 (6 bases). The V end was cut by 6 bases, the J end by 8 bases, with 14 bases between. Per the germline V gene, CDR1 is SGHTA and CDR2 is FQGTGA. This CDR3 has 14 amino acids. CDR3 region: CASSRGGLDSPLHF. The CDR3 DNA reads as TGTGCCAGCAGTCGTGGGGGGCTAGATTCACCCCTCCACTTT. The full variable domain, completed using reference TRBV7-3 and TRBJ1-6, is GAGVSQTPSNKVTEKGKYVELRCDPISGHTALYWYRQSLGQGPEFLIYFQGTGAADDSGLPNDRFFAVRPEGSVSTLKIQRTERGDSAVYLCASSRGGLDSPLHFGNGTRLTVT.

This clonotype was seen a handful of times. The chain combines TRBV20-1 with TRBJ1-1; D unresolved. The V gene's germline CDR1 is DFQATT and CDR2 SNEGSKA (reference sequence). The CDR3 runs to 16 residues. V lost 6 bases to trimming and J lost 1 base, with 21 bases between them. The CDR3 nucleotides are TGCAGTGCCCATTCCGATATCCAGAGGGAGAACACTGAAGCTTTCTTT. It encodes CSAHSDIQRENTEAFF.

This clonotype was counted between two and nine times. The chain uses TRBV19 and TRBJ2-7; D perhaps matches TRBD1 (6 bases). The CDR3 is 14 amino acids. The germline gives CDR1 LNHDA, CDR2 SQIVND (reference sequence). Trimming pared 3 bases from V and 5 bases from J, leaving 14 bases between. CDR3 amino acids: CASSISGVFHEQYF. The CDR3 nucleotides are TGTGCCAGTAGTATTTCAGGGGTGTTCCACGAGCAGTACTTC.

The genes are TRBV7-9 and TRBJ1-2; tentative D call: TRBD1 (5 bases). The V and J ends lost 2 bases and 7 bases respectively, with 20 bases between them. Per germline, CDR1 SEHNR and CDR2 FQNEAQ (reference sequence). This CDR3 region has 16 residues. CDR3 bases: TGTGCCAGCAGCTTAACGGATGGGGGACGCTCAACTGGCTACACCTTC. It translates to CASSLTDGGRSTGYTF.

To note about this clonotype: A much larger clonotype is one base distant, so this may be a read error. The chain has TRBV7-2 and TRBJ2-2; a possible D gene is TRBD1 (6 bases). Germline V gene data show CDR1 as SGHTA and CDR2 as FQGNSA. CDR3 length equals 18 residues. The CDR3 DNA follows: TGTGCCAGCAGCTTAAATCCGTACAGGGCTACGAACACCGGGGAGATGTTTTTT. It yields the protein CASSLNPYRATNTGEMFF.

In this sample, this clonotype turned up a few times. The chain combines TRBV11-2 with TRBJ2-2; possible D gene TRBD2, 5 bases. CDR1 SGHAT and CDR2 FQNNGV come from the germline V gene. V was trimmed by 1 base and J by 0 bases, leaving 9 bases between them. The CDR3 is 16 residues long. The CDR3 sequence: CASSLASGANTGELFF. CDR3 DNA sequence: TGTGCCAGCAGCTTAGCTTCCGGGGCGAACACCGGGGAGCTGTTTTTT.

V usage is TRBV2 and J usage is TRBJ1-5; 11 bases fit TRBD1. The germline V gene encodes CDR1 SNHLY and CDR2 FYNNEI. With 2 bases clipped from V and 0 bases from J, the junction kept 6 bases outside the gene matches. This CDR3 spans 18 amino acids. The CDR3 DNA sequence: TGTGCCAGCAGTGAAATGGGACAGGGGGATTATAGCAATCAGCCCCAGCATTTT. This gives the protein CASSEMGQGDYSNQPQHF.

V gene TRBV15 combines with J gene TRBJ2-4; maybe TRBD1 (6 bases). The CDR3 contains 16 residues. Germline V gene sequence: CDR1 LNHNV, CDR2 YYDKDF (reference sequence). Between the trimmed V and J ends, which lost 4 bases and 0 bases, there was a span of 13 bases. CDR3 coding DNA: TGTGCCACCAGCACAAACAGGGAGCTAGCCAAAAACATTCAGTACTTC. This sequence encodes CATSTNRELAKNIQYF.

This chain uses TRBV10-3 with TRBJ1-2; no clear D. Trimming stripped 6 bases from V and 2 bases from J, with 25 bases between. This CDR3 has 18 residues. The germline CDR1 and CDR2 sequences are ENHRY and SYGVKD. CDR3 amino acids: CAIRPESDFPSPNYGYTF. The CDR3 DNA sequence: TGTGCCATCAGGCCAGAATCGGACTTTCCGTCACCCAACTATGGCTACACCTTC.

The chain recombines TRBV5-6 with TRBJ2-1; TRBD2 matches at 10 bases. The CDR3 is made up of 17 amino acids. V lost 0 bases to trimming and J lost 3 bases; unmatched junction nucleotides: 6. CDR1 and CDR2 from the germline V gene are SGHDT and YYEEEE. DNA for the CDR3: TGTGCCAGCAGCTTGGCCTCTACTAGCGGGGTCTACAATGAGCAGTTCTTC. It specifies CASSLASTSGVYNEQFF.